The source of this T cell receptor beta chain is a study of T cells after yellow fever vaccination (dated by TCRdb to between 2018 and 2021). Study-level background: The SMART-Seq v4 Ultra Low Input RNA kit was used to prepare libraries from fractions with low cell numbers. Two healthy male donors, one aged 18 to 30 and one aged 30 to 40 years, were included in the cohort. To follow T-cell clones before and after both primary and booster YFV17D yellow fever vaccination, bulk TCR alpha and beta repertoires underwent longitudinal sequencing. Blood was drawn at multiple timepoints before and after primary and secondary immunization, with bulk PBMC replicates and cell subsets isolated.

This clonotype has a handful of counts. What this receptor recognizes is not known. The limits of the CDR3 on the DNA are not certain, so only TCRdb's listed CDR3 is given. The CDR3 starts with the cysteine, ends with the phenylalanine, and has 16 residues. TCR cDNA was synthesized by 5'RACE template switching, through which a universal primer site and unique molecular identifiers were introduced. cDNA synthesis was primed from both the TCR alpha and TCR beta constant segments. Libraries were amplified in two PCR steps, with sample barcodes and sequencing adapters added in the second step. Sequencing of the libraries was done on either Illumina HiSeq 2500 (2x100 bp) or NovaSeq (2x150 bp). The authors processed their data as follows. MIGEC was used to demultiplex reads and collapse the reads into UMI consensus sequences, and MiXCR was used for V(D)J alignment. Using edgeR on replicate PBMC samples, clonotypes were called vaccine-responding if FDR was below 0.01 and the log2 fold change was above 5 up to day 15. Each bulk clonotype was labeled CD4 or CD8 based on which sequenced repertoire, CD4 or CD8, contained the clonotype at higher abundance. Clones were called with MiXCR by TCRdb after fastp trimmed the public reads at Q25, and only in-frame beta chains were retained. CDR3 protein sequences are deduplicated, and each keeps its most common genes and DNA. The V and J calls were determined by TCRdb, not by the authors. Present in this sample are approximately 300,000 distinct CDR3 sequences, around 6.8% of which were seen just once. Roughly 19% of the sample comes from the top ten.

The paper as a whole reports these results and caveats: FACS-sorted repertoires could contain abundant contaminating clonotypes from the bulk population, so computational filtering was required. A small share of clonotypes was detected in both CD4 and CD8 compartments, with the overlap likely arising from convergent recombination. Compared with the primary T-cell response, the secondary T-cell response was faster but weaker, reaching its peak on day 5 rather than on day 15. Because only a couple of donors were included in the study, the extent to which the findings can be generalized is limited. Most clones expanded after primary vaccination (almost 98% of CD4 and around nine tenths of CD8) were re-detected after the booster, suggesting that broad memory maintenance occurred.

The treatment or condition label of this sample denotes: live attenuated yellow fever vaccine strain. At every blood-draw timepoint, two biological replicates of bulk PBMCs were collected. PBMCs were isolated from peripheral blood using a standard Ficoll-Paque protocol. TriZol was used to extract RNA from bulk PBMCs, CD4 and CD8 fractions, and dextramer-positive and dextramer-negative fractions. Source: PBMCs, taken around 45 days after the first yellow fever vaccination. This receptor chain uses TRBV21-1 and TRBJ2-5; TRBD1 is the table's D call, not checked against the DNA. TRBV21-1 is listed as a pseudogene. This receptor was obtained from a man between 18 and 35 years old who received the YFV17D yellow fever vaccine. The CDR3 here reads CASNFGQGATQETQYF.